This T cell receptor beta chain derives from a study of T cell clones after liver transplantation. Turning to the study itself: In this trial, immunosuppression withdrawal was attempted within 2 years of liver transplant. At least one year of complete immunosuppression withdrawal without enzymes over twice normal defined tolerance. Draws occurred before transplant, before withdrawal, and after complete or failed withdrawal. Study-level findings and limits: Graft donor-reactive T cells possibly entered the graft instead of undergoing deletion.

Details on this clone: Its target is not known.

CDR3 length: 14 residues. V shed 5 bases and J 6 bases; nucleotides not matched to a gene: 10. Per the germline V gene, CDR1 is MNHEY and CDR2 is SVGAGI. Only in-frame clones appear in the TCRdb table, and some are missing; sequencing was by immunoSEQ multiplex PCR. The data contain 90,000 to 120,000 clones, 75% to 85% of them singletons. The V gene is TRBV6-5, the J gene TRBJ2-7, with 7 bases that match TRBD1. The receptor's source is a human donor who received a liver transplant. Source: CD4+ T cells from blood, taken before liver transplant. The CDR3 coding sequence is TGTGCCAGCAGTGCCCTCGACAGGGTCACCGAGCAGTACTTC. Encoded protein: CASSALDRVTEQYF.